This T cell receptor (beta chain) was retrieved from a study of blood T cell repertoires in COVID-19. Comments on this clone: Germline and junction disagree at one end, which may indicate a read error.

TCRdb's copy holds only in-frame clones and misses some; the assay was immunoSEQ multiplex PCR. The table shows around 280,000 clones, with 89% occurring only once. The sequenced sample consisted of PBMCs or T cells enriched from blood (not recorded which). This receptor was taken from a woman between 40 and 55 years old who had recovered from COVID-19.

The CDR3: CSIQTGSNDGYTF. The DNA of the CDR3 is TGCAGCATACAGACCGGGAGTAACGATGGCTACACCTTC. This chain connects TRBV29-1 to TRBJ1-2; D gene uncertain. Looked up from germline, CDR1 is SQVTM and CDR2 is ANQGSEA. There are 13 residues in the CDR3.